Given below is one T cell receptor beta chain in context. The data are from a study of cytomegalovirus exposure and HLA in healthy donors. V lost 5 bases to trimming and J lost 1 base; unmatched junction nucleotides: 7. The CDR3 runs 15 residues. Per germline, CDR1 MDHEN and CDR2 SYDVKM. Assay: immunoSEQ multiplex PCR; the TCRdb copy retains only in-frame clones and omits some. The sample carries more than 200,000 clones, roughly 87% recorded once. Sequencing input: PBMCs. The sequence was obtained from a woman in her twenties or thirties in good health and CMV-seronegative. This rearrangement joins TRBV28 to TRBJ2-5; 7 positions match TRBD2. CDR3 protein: CASSLGGVRQETQYF. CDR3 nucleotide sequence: TGTGCCAGCAGTCTGGGGGGGGTCCGCCAAGAGACCCAGTACTTC.